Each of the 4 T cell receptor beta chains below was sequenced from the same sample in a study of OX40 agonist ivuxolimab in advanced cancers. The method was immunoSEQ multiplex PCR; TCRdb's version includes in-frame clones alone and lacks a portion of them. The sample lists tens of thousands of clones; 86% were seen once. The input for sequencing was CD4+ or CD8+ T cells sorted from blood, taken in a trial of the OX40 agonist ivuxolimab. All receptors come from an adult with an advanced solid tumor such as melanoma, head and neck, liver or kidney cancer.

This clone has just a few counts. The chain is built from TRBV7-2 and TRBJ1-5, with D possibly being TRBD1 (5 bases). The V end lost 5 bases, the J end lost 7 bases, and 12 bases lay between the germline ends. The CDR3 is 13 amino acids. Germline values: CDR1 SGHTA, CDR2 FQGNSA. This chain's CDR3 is CASSRDLGQPQHF. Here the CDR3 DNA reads TGTGCCAGCAGCCGGGACCTCGGGCAGCCCCAGCATTTT.

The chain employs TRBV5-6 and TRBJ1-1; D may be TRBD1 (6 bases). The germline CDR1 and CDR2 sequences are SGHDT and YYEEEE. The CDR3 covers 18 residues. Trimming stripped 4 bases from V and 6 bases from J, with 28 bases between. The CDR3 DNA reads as TGTGCCAGCAGCCTAAACACAGGGTACCACCTAATGGTCCCTGAAGCTTTCTTT. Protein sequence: CASSLNTGYHLMVPEAFF.

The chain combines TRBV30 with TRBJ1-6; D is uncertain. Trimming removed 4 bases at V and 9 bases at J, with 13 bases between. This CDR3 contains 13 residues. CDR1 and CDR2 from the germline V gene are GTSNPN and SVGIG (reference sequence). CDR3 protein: CAWKDGDFSPLHF. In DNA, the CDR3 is TGTGCCTGGAAGGATGGAGATTTTTCACCCCTCCACTTT.

The CDR3 spells CASSTTSRTDTQYF. CDR3 DNA: TGTGCCAGCTCAACCACCTCCCGCACAGATACGCAGTATTTT. V and J are TRBV18 and TRBJ2-3; no firm D call. The length of the CDR3 is 14 residues. CDR1 is KGHSH and CDR2 is LQKENI in the germline V gene. Deletions cut 5 bases from V and 1 base from J, with 10 bases between.